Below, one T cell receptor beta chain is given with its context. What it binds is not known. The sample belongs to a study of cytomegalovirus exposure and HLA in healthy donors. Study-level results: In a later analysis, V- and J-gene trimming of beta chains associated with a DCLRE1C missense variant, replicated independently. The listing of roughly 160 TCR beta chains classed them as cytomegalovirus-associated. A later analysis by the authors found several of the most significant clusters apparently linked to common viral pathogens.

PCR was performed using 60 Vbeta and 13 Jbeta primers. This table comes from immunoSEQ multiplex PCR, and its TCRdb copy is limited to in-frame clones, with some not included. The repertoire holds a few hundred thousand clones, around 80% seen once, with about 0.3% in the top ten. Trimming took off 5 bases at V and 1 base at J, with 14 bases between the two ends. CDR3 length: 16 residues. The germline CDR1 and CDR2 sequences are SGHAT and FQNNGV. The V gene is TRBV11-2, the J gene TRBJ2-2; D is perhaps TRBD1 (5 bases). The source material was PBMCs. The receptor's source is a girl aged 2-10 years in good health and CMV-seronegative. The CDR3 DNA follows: TGTGCCAGCAGCCGAATAGACAGCTGGAACACCGGGGAGCTGTTTTTT. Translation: CASSRIDSWNTGELFF.